This T cell receptor beta chain was documented in a study of blood T cells in healthy people across ages. Combining a sample-barcoded 5' primer with a J-beta primer mix, a second PCR ran for roughly 6 to 12 cycles. MiXCR, run by TCRdb on the 5' RACE reads, gives a single entry per CDR3 protein. The table includes 700,000 or so distinct CDR3 sequences, about 43% detected once. The CDR3 runs to 16 residues. CDR1 is LGHNA and CDR2 is YSLEER in the germline V gene. V dropped 1 base and J dropped 8 bases, with 20 bases sitting between them. The gene calls are TRBV4-3 and TRBJ1-2; tentatively, D is TRBD1 (6 bases). The specimen sequenced was blood. This clonotype was obtained from a man older than 75 in good health. CDR3 in amino acids: CASSQVLAGDPWGYTF. In nucleotides, the CDR3 is TGCGCCAGCAGCCAAGTCTTGGCAGGGGATCCCTGGGGCTACACCTTC.